Listed below are T cell receptor beta chains from one sample, sequenced in a study of PD-1 blockade in classical Hodgkin lymphoma. Measured with immunoSEQ multiplex PCR; TCRdb has only the in-frame clones, and not every one. The sample lists 34,000 or so clones; roughly 90% were seen once. This material consisted of CD4+ T cells from blood, taken before the fourth cycle of nivolumab. Source of these receptors: a human donor with classical Hodgkin lymphoma. CDR3s include the opening cysteine and the closing phenylalanine or tryptophan. D genes are given only for firm matches. Clone size is not always given. Where it is, it says once, few, many or a class for expanded clones.

clone_size	cdr3_length	j_call	d_call	v_call	cdr3_nt	cdr3_aa
-	14	TRBJ1-2	-	TRBV6-5	TGTGCCAGCACCTACGGGGGCAGGGGCTATGGCTACACCTTC	CASTYGGRGYGYTF
-	15	TRBJ1-3	TRBD1	TRBV5-1	TGCGCCAGCAGCTTGGAGGGGACAGCTGGAAACACCATATATTTT	CASSLEGTAGNTIYF
-	16	TRBJ2-2	TRBD1	TRBV10-3	TGTGCCATCAGTGAGTCGGCAGGGGGCTTTACCGGGGAGCTGTTTTTT	CAISESAGGFTGELFF
-	14	TRBJ2-1	-	TRBV7-2	TGTGCCAGCAGCTTACCAGGGTCCTACAATGAGCAGTTCTTC	CASSLPGSYNEQFF
-	15	TRBJ2-7	TRBD1	TRBV15	TGTGCCACCAGCAGTGGAGGGACAGGGCTATACGAGCAGTACTTC	CATSSGGTGLYEQYF
-	13	TRBJ1-5	-	TRBV28	TGTGCCACCGGAAGCCATTTCAATCAGCCCCAGCATTTT	CATGSHFNQPQHF
-	15	TRBJ2-3	-	TRBV30	TGTGCCTGGAGTGTGGGGGTCAAGAGCACAGATACGCAGTATTTT	CAWSVGVKSTDTQYF
-	16	TRBJ1-5	-	TRBV5-6	TGTGCCAGCAGCTGGGGGCCCAGCAGGCGGGATCAGCCCCAGCATTTT	CASSWGPSRRDQPQHF
-	12	TRBJ2-7	TRBD1	TRBV30	TGTGCCTGGAAGGGACAGACCTACGAGCAGTACTTC	CAWKGQTYEQYF
-	13	TRBJ2-7	-	TRBV11-1	TGTGCCAGCAGCCTTCGGACATCATCAGAGCAGTACTTC	CASSLRTSSEQYF
-	12	TRBJ1-1	-	TRBV6-4	TGTGCCAGCAGTGATCAACAGGGTGAAGCTTTCTTT	CASSDQQGEAFF
-	15	TRBJ2-7	TRBD2	TRBV5-1	TGCGCCAGCAGGGGTAGCGGGGGCTTAGGCCGCGAGCAGTACTTC	CASRGSGGLGREQYF
-	17	TRBJ2-7	-	TRBV18	TGTGCCAGCTCACCACTCGGACCTGGCACAGGGAACTACGAGCAGTACTTC	CASSPLGPGTGNYEQYF
-	15	TRBJ2-2	-	TRBV18	TGTGCCAGCTCACCACCGGGGGAGAACACCGGGGAGCTGTTTTTT	CASSPPGENTGELFF
few	12	TRBJ2-1	TRBD1	TRBV2	TGTGCCAGCAGGCCAGGGGGCGGCGAGCAGTTCTTC	CASRPGGGEQFF
-	14	TRBJ2-7	-	TRBV30	TGTGCCTGGATGTTGCGGGCGGAACCCTACGAGCAGTACTTC	CAWMLRAEPYEQYF
-	14	TRBJ1-1	TRBD1	TRBV29-1	TGCAGCGCTGGGACAGGGGGCTGGAGCACTGAAGCTTTCTTT	CSAGTGGWSTEAFF
-	16	TRBJ2-2	-	TRBV28	TGTGCCAGCATACAAGGGAGCGATCGCGACACCGGGGAGCTGTTTTTT	CASIQGSDRDTGELFF
-	15	TRBJ2-1	TRBD1	TRBV5-4	TGTGCCAGCAGCTCCCAAAGGGACAGAGGAGATGAGCAGTTCTTC	CASSSQRDRGDEQFF
-	17	TRBJ2-5	TRBD2	TRBV30	TGTGCCTGGAGTGTCGGGGGTGGACTAGCGGGGACCAAGACCCAGTACTTC	CAWSVGGGLAGTKTQYF
-	12	TRBJ2-7	-	TRBV28	TGTGCCAGCAGTGGTAACAGCTACGAGCAGTACTTC	CASSGNSYEQYF
-	14	TRBJ2-3	-	TRBV6-6	TGTGCCAGCAGTTTGGTCCGGATGGGGGATACGCAGTATTTT	CASSLVRMGDTQYF
-	18	TRBJ2-3	-	TRBV5-5	TGTGCCAGCACCCCGGCCCGATACAGGCCTTCTAGCACAGATACGCAGTATTTT	CASTPARYRPSSTDTQYF
-	17	TRBJ2-7	TRBD1	TRBV7-6	TGTGCCAGCAGCCCAATCATTTCGCGACAGGGGACCTACGAGCAGTACTTC	CASSPIISRQGTYEQYF
-	14	TRBJ1-1	-	TRBV21-1	TGTGCCAGCGACCGACAGGGGGGGAACACTGAAGCTTTCTTT	CASDRQGGNTEAFF
-	15	TRBJ1-1	-	TRBV2	TGTGCCAGCAGTGAAGGGGTTCCGGTGGCCACTGAAGCTTTCTTT	CASSEGVPVATEAFF
few	14	TRBJ2-3	TRBD2	TRBV10-3	TGTGCCATGGGGACTAGCGGTAGCACAGATACGCAGTATTTT	CAMGTSGSTDTQYF
-	13	TRBJ2-1	-	TRBV25-1	TGTGCCAGCAGTCGAGCGGACTACAATGAGCAGTTCTTC	CASSRADYNEQFF